This T cell receptor beta chain appears in the sequencing data of a study of T cell responses to AZD1222 COVID-19 vaccine. Findings and caveats of the study: Spike-specific TCR breadth and depth went up after people got two AZD1222 doses. Just five to seven people given AZD1222 tested seropositive at baseline. In all cases, repertoires were sampled only after the peak T cell response.

On this clone: Its antigen remains unknown.

CDR3 length equals 13 residues. V lost 11 bases and J 4 bases, leaving 17 bases between the germline ends. Method: immunoSEQ multiplex PCR; TCRdb's copy keeps in-frame clones and lacks some. In the table there are roughly 40,000 clones, approximately 85% of which are singletons. The chain recombines TRBV12-3 or TRBV12-4 with TRBJ1-1; D may be TRBD1 (6 bases). The source of this sequence is an adult who received the MenACWY meningococcal vaccine as a control. Sequencing used peripheral blood, obtained 28 days after the second dose of the MenACWY control vaccine. CDR3 region: CAQRRGEGTEAFF. The DNA of the CDR3 is TGTGCCCAGCGCAGGGGCGAGGGCACTGAAGCTTTCTTT.